This TCR beta chain stems from a study of T cells after posttransplantation cyclophosphamide. The CDR3 loop spans 14 amino acids. Trimming left V 7 bases short and J 3 bases short, with 15 bases between. The germline gives CDR1 SQVTM, CDR2 ANQGSEA. In the case of this clone: Its antigen remains unidentified.

The protocol was immunoSEQ multiplex PCR, while the TCRdb copy is restricted to in-frame clones and leaves out a portion. The sample is made up of roughly 40,000 clones, none counted only once. Whole-study results and caveats: After PTCy, TRB diversity resembled that of CNI/methotrexate controls.

Sample: PBMCs. This TCR came from a woman aged 45-59 years in good health and a related stem cell transplant donor. The chain links TRBV29-1 to TRBJ2-2; no clear D. The DNA of the CDR3 is TGCAGCGCCCGACCCGGTGGAGACACCGGGGAGCTGTTTTTT. Its protein product is CSARPGGDTGELFF.